Below, one T cell receptor (beta chain) is given with its context. This specimen belongs to a study of blood T cell repertoires in COVID-19. Study-wide background: The study drew acute and convalescent COVID-19 samples from the United States, Italy and Spain. Sample material is recorded as cDNA or gDNA derived from T cells, B-cell-depleted T cells, or PBMCs.

Authors' processing steps: Amplification of reference gene primers was used by the study to estimate nucleated cell counts. Sequenced by immunoSEQ multiplex PCR; TCRdb stores in-frame clones only, minus some. The DNA was the basis for D and trimming; V, J and clone size are from that table. This table holds about 300,000 clones, 65% to 90% found once. Trimming left V 6 bases short and J 0 bases short, with 8 bases between. CDR1 is MNHEY, CDR2 SVGAGI, per germline. There are 13 residues in the CDR3. Sequencing input: peripheral blood. The chain employs TRBV6-5 and TRBJ1-1; D gene uncertain. The sequence derives from a human donor in a cohort sampled during active COVID-19. CDR3 nucleotide sequence: TGTGCCAGCAGGGCAACAATGAACACTGAAGCTTTCTTT. This encodes CASRATMNTEAFF.